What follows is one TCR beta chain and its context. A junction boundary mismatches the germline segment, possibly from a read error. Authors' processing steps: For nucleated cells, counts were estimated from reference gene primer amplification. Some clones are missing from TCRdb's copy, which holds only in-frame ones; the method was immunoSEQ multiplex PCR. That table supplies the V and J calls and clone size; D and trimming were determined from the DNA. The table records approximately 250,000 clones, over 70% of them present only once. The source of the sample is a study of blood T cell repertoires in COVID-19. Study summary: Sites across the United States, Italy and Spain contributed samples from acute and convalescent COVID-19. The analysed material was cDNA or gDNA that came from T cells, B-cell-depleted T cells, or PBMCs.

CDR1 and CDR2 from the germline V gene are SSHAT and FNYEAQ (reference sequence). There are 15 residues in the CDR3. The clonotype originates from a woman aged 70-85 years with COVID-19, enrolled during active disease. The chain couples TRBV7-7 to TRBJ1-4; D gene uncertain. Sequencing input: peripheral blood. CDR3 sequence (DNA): TGTGCTAGCAGCTTAGTTGGTGGCACTAATGAAAAACTGTTTTTT. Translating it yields CASSLVGGTNEKLFF.